The clone carrying this T cell receptor (beta chain) was counted a few times. The junction had 15 bases not matched to a gene; V was cut back by 0 bases and J by 8 bases. Germline V CDR1 and CDR2: DFQATT, SNEGSKA (reference sequence). The CDR3 loop spans 17 amino acids. Patients with ophthalmopathy all had a Clinical Activity Score of at least 3, a NOSPECS grade of at least 4 and duration under 3 months. Patients with uncontrolled infections, other autoimmune diseases, pregnancy or lactation were excluded. The entry originates in a study of T cells in Graves' hyperthyroidism and ophthalmopathy. TCR beta CDR3 regions were amplified from RNA transcripts. HTBI primers were used for first-round RT-PCR of the TCR CDR3. TCRdb itself ran the multiplex PCR reads through MiXCR, one entry per CDR3 protein. The sample holds more than 350,000 distinct CDR3 sequences, about 14% seen once.

The sequence came from a woman in her 30s with Graves' ophthalmopathy. The specimen was blood. This chain joins TRBV20-1 and TRBJ1-2; 10 bases map to TRBD1. This CDR3 is CSAREGGPGQGRGGYTF. The CDR3 region has the DNA TGCAGTGCTAGAGAGGGAGGGCCGGGACAGGGGAGAGGAGGCTACACCTTC.